This T cell receptor (beta chain) is drawn from a study of T cell repertoires in cytomegalovirus infection. Study summary: Recently identified HLA-C-restricted and well-studied HLA-B-restricted CMV epitopes were used. TCR beta signatures that were public indicated CMV infection and matching HLA type.

This clonotype was observed a handful of times. Its antigen is currently unknown. TCRdb re-called the reads with MiXCR, one entry per CDR3 protein. The table records 900,000 to 950,000 distinct CDR3 sequences, roughly 30% of them present only once. Study-wide results and caveats: HLA-C-restricted CMV-specific TCR beta clonotypes were dominant in the ex vivo response.

With 5 bases removed from V and 4 bases from J, the gap between germline ends came to 14 bases. The CDR3 contains 14 residues. This TCR derives from a human donor in good health (CMV status not recorded). Some clones in this sample may be carry-over from other donors' samples. Sample: cultured CD8+ T cells from PBMCs, taken from culture after CMV antigen stimulation. This chain joins TRBV12-3 or TRBV12-4 and TRBJ1-1, with D possibly matching TRBD1 (5 bases). The CDR3 here is CASSTGRESTEAFF. CDR3 sequence (DNA): TGTGCCAGCAGTACCGGCAGGGAGAGCACTGAAGCTTTCTTT.